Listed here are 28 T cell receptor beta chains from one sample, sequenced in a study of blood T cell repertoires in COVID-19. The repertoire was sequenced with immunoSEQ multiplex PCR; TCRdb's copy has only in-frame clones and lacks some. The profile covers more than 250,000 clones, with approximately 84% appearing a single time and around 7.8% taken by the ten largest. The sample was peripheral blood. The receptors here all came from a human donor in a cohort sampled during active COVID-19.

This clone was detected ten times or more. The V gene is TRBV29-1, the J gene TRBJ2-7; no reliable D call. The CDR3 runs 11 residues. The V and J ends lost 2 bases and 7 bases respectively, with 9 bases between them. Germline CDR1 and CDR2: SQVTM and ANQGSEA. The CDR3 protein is CSVENPGEQYF. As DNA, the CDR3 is TGCAGCGTTGAAAACCCCGGGGAGCAGTACTTC.

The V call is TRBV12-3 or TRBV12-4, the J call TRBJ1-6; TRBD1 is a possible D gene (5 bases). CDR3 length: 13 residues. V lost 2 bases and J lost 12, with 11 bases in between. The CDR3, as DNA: TGTGCCAGCAGTTTAAGGGAAGGGGTACCCCTCCACTTT. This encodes CASSLREGVPLHF.

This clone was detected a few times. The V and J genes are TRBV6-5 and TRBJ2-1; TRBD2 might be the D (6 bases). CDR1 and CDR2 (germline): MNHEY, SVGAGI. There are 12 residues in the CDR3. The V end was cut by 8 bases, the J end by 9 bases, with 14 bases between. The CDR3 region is CASLRGYREQFF. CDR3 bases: TGTGCCAGCCTCCGGGGGTACCGTGAGCAGTTCTTC.

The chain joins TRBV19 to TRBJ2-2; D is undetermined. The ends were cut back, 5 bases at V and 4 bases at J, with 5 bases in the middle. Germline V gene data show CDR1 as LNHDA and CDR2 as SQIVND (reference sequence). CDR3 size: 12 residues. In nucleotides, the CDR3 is TGTGCCAGTAGTTCCCGCACCGGGGAGCTGTTTTTT. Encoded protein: CASSSRTGELFF.

The CDR3 bases are TGTGCCAGCAGTAACAGGGGTAGAGAGACCCAGTACTTC. Translation: CASSNRGRETQYF. This sequence joins TRBV25-1 and TRBJ2-5; 7 bases map to TRBD1. V was clipped by 5 bases and J by 4 bases; unmatched bases: 4. The CDR3 sequence is 13 residues long. Germline CDR1 and CDR2: MGHDK and SYGVNS.

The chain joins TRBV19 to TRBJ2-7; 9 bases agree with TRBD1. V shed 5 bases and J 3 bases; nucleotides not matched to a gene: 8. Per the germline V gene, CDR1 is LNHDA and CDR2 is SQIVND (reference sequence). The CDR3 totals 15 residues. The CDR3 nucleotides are TGTGCCAGTAGTGAGGGGGACAGGGTGATCTACGAGCAGTACTTC. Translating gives CASSEGDRVIYEQYF.

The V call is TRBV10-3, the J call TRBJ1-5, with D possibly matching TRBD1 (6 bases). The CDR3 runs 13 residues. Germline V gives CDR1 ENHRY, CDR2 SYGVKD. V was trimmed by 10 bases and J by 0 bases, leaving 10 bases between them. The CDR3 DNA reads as TGTGCCAAACAGGGCCATAGCAATCAGCCCCAGCATTTT. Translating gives CAKQGHSNQPQHF.

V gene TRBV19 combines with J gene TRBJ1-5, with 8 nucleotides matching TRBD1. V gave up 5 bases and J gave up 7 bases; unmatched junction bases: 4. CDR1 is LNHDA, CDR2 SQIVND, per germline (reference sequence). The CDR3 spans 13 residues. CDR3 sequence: CASSDRGGQPQHF. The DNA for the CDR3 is TGTGCCAGTAGTGACAGGGGTGGACAGCCCCAGCATTTT.

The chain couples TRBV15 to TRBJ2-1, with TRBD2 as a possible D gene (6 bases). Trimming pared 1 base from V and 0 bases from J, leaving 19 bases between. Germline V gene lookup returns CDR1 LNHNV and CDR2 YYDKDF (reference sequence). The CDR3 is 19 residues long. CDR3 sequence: CATSRVTVWDFSSYNEQFF. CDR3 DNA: TGTGCCACCAGCAGAGTGACTGTGTGGGACTTCAGCTCCTACAATGAGCAGTTCTTC.

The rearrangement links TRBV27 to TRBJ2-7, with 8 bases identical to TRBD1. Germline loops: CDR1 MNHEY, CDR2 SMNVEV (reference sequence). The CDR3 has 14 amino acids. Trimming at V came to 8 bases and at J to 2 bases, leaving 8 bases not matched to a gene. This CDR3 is CASVLGQDPYEQYF. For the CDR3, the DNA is TGTGCCAGCGTCCTGGGACAGGACCCCTACGAGCAGTACTTC.

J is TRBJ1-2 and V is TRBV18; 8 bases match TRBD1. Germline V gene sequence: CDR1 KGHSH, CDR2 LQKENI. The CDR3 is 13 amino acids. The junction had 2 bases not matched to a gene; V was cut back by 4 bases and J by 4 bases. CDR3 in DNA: TGTGCCAGCTCACAGGGACAGGTCTATGGCTACACCTTC. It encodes CASSQGQVYGYTF.

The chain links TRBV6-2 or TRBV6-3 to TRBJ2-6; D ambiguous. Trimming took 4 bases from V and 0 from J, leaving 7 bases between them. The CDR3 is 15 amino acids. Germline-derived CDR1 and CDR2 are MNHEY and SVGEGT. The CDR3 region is CASSLISSGANVLTF. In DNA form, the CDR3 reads TGTGCCAGCAGTTTGATTAGCTCTGGGGCCAACGTCCTGACTTTC.

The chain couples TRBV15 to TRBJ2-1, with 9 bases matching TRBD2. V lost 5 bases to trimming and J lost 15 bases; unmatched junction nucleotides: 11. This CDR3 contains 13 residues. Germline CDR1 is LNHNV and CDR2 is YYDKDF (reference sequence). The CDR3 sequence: CATSGGGGGPLFF. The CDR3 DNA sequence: TGTGCCACCAGCGGGGGCGGGGGGGGTCCTCTGTTCTTC.

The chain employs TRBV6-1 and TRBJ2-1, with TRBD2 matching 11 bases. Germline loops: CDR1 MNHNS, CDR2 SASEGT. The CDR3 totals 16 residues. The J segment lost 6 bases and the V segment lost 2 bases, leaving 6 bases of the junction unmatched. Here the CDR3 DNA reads TGTGCCAGCAGTGAAAGACTAGCGGGGACGCTCAATGAGCAGTTCTTC. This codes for CASSERLAGTLNEQFF.

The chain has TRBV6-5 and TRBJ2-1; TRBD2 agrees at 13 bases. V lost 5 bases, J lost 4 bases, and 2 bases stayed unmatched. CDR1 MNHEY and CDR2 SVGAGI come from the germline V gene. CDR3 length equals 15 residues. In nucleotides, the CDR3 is TGTGCCAGCAGTCGGACTAGCGGGAGTTACAATGAGCAGTTCTTC. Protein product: CASSRTSGSYNEQFF.

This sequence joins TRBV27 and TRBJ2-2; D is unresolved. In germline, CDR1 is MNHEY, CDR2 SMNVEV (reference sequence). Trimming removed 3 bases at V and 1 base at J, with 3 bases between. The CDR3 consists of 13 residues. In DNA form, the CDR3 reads TGTGCCAGCAGTTTCTGGAACACCGGGGAGCTGTTTTTT. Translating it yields CASSFWNTGELFF.

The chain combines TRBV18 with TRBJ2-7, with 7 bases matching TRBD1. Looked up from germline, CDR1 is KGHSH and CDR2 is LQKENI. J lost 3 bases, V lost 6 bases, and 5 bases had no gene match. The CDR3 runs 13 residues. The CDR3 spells CASSRGQYYEQYF. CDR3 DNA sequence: TGTGCCAGCTCCCGGGGACAGTACTACGAGCAGTACTTC.

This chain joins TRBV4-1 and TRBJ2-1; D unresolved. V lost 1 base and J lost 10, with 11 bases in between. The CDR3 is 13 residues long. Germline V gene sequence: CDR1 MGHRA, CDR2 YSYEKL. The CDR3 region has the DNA TGCGCCAGCAGCCAAGGACTCGACCGCGAGCAGTTCTTC. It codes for CASSQGLDREQFF.

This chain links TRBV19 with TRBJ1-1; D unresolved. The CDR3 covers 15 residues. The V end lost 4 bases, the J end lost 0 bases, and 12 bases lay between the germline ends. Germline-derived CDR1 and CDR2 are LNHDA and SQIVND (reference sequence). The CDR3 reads CASSTYSVLNTEAFF. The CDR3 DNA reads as TGTGCCAGTAGTACTTACAGTGTCCTGAACACTGAAGCTTTCTTT.

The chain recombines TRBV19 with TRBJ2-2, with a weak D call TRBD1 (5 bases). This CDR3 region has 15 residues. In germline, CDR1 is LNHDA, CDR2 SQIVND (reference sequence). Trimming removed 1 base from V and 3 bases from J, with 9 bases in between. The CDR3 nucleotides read TGTGCCAGTAGTATAGGCGAAGGGGACACCGGGGAGCTGTTTTTT. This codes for CASSIGEGDTGELFF.

The CDR3 DNA is TGTGCTAGTGGCCCTGGACTAGCGGGACTGAACGAGCAGTACTTC. Its translation: CASGPGLAGLNEQYF. The genes are TRBV12-5 and TRBJ2-7; 12 positions agree with TRBD2. This CDR3 has 15 amino acids. Germline trimming cut 6 bases from V and 5 bases from J; bases unmatched to any gene: 8. Germline CDR1 LGHNT, CDR2 FRNRAP.

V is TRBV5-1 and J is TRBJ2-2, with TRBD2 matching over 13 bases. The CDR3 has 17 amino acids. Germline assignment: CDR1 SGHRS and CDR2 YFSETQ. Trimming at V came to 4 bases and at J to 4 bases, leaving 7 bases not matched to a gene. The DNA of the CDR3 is TGCGCCAGCAGCACCACACTAGCGGGAGGGCTCACCGGGGAGCTGTTTTTT. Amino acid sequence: CASSTTLAGGLTGELFF.

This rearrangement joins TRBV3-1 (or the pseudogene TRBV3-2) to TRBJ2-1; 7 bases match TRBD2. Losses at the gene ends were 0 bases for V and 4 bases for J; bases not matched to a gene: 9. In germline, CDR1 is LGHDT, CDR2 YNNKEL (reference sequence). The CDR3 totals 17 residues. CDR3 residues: CASSQDPRDYPYNEQFF. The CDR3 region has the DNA TGTGCCAGCAGCCAAGATCCTCGGGACTATCCTTACAATGAGCAGTTCTTC.

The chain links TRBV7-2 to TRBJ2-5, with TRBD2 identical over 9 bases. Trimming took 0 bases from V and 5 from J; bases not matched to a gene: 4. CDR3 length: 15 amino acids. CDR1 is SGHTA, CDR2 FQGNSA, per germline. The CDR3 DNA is TGTGCCAGCAGCTTAGCGACCGGACTAGCGGAGACCCAGTACTTC. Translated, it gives CASSLATGLAETQYF.

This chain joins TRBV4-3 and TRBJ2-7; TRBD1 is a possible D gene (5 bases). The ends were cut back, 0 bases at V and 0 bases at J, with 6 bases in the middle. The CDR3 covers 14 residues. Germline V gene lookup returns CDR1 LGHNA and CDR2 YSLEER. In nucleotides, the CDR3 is TGCGCCAGCAGCCAAGAGACAGTCTCCTACGAGCAGTACTTC. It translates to CASSQETVSYEQYF.

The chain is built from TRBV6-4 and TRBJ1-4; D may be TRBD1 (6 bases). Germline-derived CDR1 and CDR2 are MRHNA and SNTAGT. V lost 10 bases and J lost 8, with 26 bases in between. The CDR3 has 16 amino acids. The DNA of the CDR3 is TGTGCCATCCTAAGGCGGGGGCGCGGGGGTCTCGAAAAACTGTTTTTT. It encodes CAILRRGRGGLEKLFF.

The CDR3 reads CASSKGDRGETQYF. The CDR3, as DNA: TGCGCCAGCAGCAAAGGGGACAGGGGAGAGACCCAGTACTTC. The chain has TRBV5-1 and TRBJ2-5; 10 positions agree with TRBD1. The CDR3 has 14 residues. The V and J ends lost 4 bases and 4 bases, in that order; junction bases with no gene match: 4. CDR1 is SGHRS, CDR2 YFSETQ, per germline.

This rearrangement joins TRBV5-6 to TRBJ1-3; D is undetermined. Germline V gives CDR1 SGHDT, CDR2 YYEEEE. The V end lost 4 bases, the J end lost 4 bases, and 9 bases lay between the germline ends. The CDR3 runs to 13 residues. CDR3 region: CASSPRAGNTIYF. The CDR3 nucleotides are TGTGCCAGCAGCCCGAGGGCAGGAAACACCATATATTTT.